The 32 T cell receptor beta chains presented below share a single source sample, sequenced in a study of PD-1 blockade in classical Hodgkin lymphoma. The assay was immunoSEQ multiplex PCR, and TCRdb's table has in-frame clones only and misses some. The sample includes tens of thousands of clones, 90% to 95% of them seen just once. Time point noted: newly diagnosed, previously untreated cHL patient sample. The sample taken for sequencing was peripheral blood mononuclear cells (PBMCs). The receptor source for this set is a human donor with classical Hodgkin lymphoma.

The chain couples TRBV7-8 to TRBJ1-3, with D uncertain. The CDR3 loop spans 14 amino acids. Deletions cut 1 base from V and 2 bases from J, with 6 bases between. The V gene's germline CDR1 is SGHVS and CDR2 FQNEAQ. The CDR3 nucleotides are TGTGCCAGCAGCTTAGAATTCGCTGGAAACACCATATATTTT. Amino acid sequence: CASSLEFAGNTIYF.

V and J are TRBV7-9 and TRBJ1-6; D is uncertain. CDR3 length equals 16 residues. Germline loops: CDR1 SEHNR, CDR2 FQNEAQ (reference sequence). V lost 1 base, J lost 6 bases, and 13 bases lay in between. In nucleotides, the CDR3 is TGTGCCAGCAGCTTAGGGGAGACTCGGGGTAATTCACCCCTCCACTTT. It translates to CASSLGETRGNSPLHF.

The chain combines TRBV4-1 with TRBJ2-3; 10 bases agree with TRBD2. Germline CDR1 is MGHRA and CDR2 is YSYEKL. The CDR3 length is 19 residues. The junction had 16 bases not matched to a gene; V was cut back by 5 bases and J by 2 bases. The CDR3 DNA sequence: TGCGCCAGCAGCGAAACTCCGCCCCATCTAGCGGGGGTCACAGATACGCAGTATTTT. Its translation: CASSETPPHLAGVTDTQYF.

This chain joins TRBV29-1 and TRBJ2-3; a weak D match, TRBD1 (6 bases). The CDR3 has 11 residues. Germline CDR1 and CDR2: SQVTM and ANQGSEA. Deletions cut 7 bases from V and 1 base from J, with 6 bases between. CDR3 in DNA: TGCAGCGGGGGGCGCACAGATACGCAGTATTTT. Translation gives CSGGRTDTQYF.

The count of this clone is one. The chain joins TRBV7-7 to TRBJ2-2; TRBD1 matches at 9 bases. J gave up 6 bases and V 5 bases, and 4 bases lay outside the gene matches. The CDR3 loop spans 14 amino acids. The V gene's germline CDR1 is SSHAT and CDR2 FNYEAQ (reference sequence). The CDR3 nucleotides read TGTGCCAGCAGCCCGGGACAGGGACCCGGGGAGCTGTTTTTT. Translated, it gives CASSPGQGPGELFF.

The rearrangement links TRBV11-2 to TRBJ2-7; maybe TRBD1 (5 bases). From germline, CDR1 is SGHAT and CDR2 FQNNGV. The CDR3 contains 14 residues. Trimming left V 5 bases short and J 0 bases short, with 11 bases between. The CDR3, as DNA: TGTGCCAGCAGCGTTACGGACAACTCCTACGAGCAGTACTTC. Its protein is CASSVTDNSYEQYF.

This chain connects TRBV6-1 to TRBJ2-7; D not resolved. The CDR3 contains 14 residues. Trimming shortened V by 1 base and J by 2 bases, and 9 bases separated the two germline ends. CDR1 MNHNS and CDR2 SASEGT come from the germline V gene. The CDR3: CASSEGNGPYEQYF. In DNA form, the CDR3 reads TGTGCCAGCAGTGAAGGGAATGGACCCTACGAGCAGTACTTC.

This clone was counted once. This chain links TRBV28 with TRBJ2-6; D is perhaps TRBD1 or TRBD2 (5 bases each). V lost 10 bases, J lost 0 bases, and 7 bases lay in between. The germline V gene encodes CDR1 MDHEN and CDR2 SYDVKM. The CDR3 extends over 13 amino acids. Written as DNA, the CDR3 is TGTGCCACAGGGAGCTCTGGGGCCAACGTCCTGACTTTC. It codes for CATGSSGANVLTF.

CDR3 sequence: CASSRDGVNEYQETQYF. In DNA, the CDR3 is TGTGCCAGCAGCCGGGACGGAGTGAATGAGTACCAAGAGACCCAGTACTTC. The gene calls are TRBV7-9 and TRBJ2-5; either TRBD1 or TRBD2 may fit D (5 bases each). The germline V gene has CDR1 SEHNR and CDR2 FQNEAQ (reference sequence). V gave up 5 bases and J gave up 0 bases, with 19 bases separating them. The CDR3 length is 17 residues. Looking up the rest from reference TRBV7-9 and TRBJ2-5 gives the full variable domain: DTGVSQNPRHKITKRGQNVTFRCDPISEHNRLYWYRQTLGQGPEFLTYFQNEAQLEKSRLLSDRFSAERPKGSFSTLEIQRTEQGDSAMYLCASSRDGVNEYQETQYFGPGTRLLVL.

This sequence joins TRBV7-9 and TRBJ2-6; no clear D. CDR3 length: 15 amino acids. The ends were cut back, 7 bases at V and 2 bases at J, with 12 bases in the middle. CDR1 is SEHNR and CDR2 is FQNEAQ in the germline V gene (reference sequence). The CDR3 DNA reads as TGTGCCAGCACCTTCGAGATGCCTGGGGCCAACGTCCTGACTTTC. Translated, it gives CASTFEMPGANVLTF.

This sequence joins TRBV5-6 and TRBJ2-3, with 7 bases identical to TRBD2. Per germline, CDR1 SGHDT and CDR2 YYEEEE. V shed 1 base and J 2 bases; nucleotides not matched to a gene: 10. The CDR3 runs to 17 residues. CDR3 nucleotide sequence: TGTGCCAGCAGCTTGTTGGGTTGGGCGGGAGACACAGATACGCAGTATTTT. As protein: CASSLLGWAGDTDTQYF.

The rearrangement joins TRBV5-1 to TRBJ2-7, with TRBD1 matching over 7 bases. From germline, CDR1 is SGHRS and CDR2 YFSETQ. The CDR3 loop spans 15 amino acids. Losses at the gene ends were 4 bases for V and 2 bases for J; bases not matched to a gene: 9. The CDR3, as DNA: TGCGCCAGCAGCCGAGAGACAGGGCTGGCCTACGAGCAGTACTTC. As protein: CASSRETGLAYEQYF.

The chain couples TRBV7-9 to TRBJ2-7, with D perhaps being TRBD1 or TRBD2 (5 bases each). The germline V gene has CDR1 SEHNR and CDR2 FQNEAQ (reference sequence). This CDR3 is built from 14 residues. V lost 1 base and J 3 bases, leaving 10 bases between the germline ends. The CDR3 DNA reads as TGTGCCAGCAGCTTAGTAGGGGCGGGCTACGAGCAGTACTTC. Its protein is CASSLVGAGYEQYF.

This clone was found once. The chain recombines TRBV11-3 with TRBJ2-7; perhaps TRBD2 as D (5 bases). This CDR3 comprises 12 residues. Germline CDR1 reads SGHNT; CDR2 reads YENEEA. Deletions cut 0 bases from V and 11 bases from J, with 11 bases between. The CDR3 sequence is CASSLDSGNKYF. As DNA, the CDR3 is TGTGCCAGCAGCTTAGACAGCGGAAATAAGTACTTC.

The CDR3 reads CASSLTPQGATYNEQFF. The CDR3 DNA sequence: TGTGCCAGCAGCTTAACCCCGCAGGGGGCTACCTACAATGAGCAGTTCTTC. The gene calls are TRBV11-3 and TRBJ2-1; 8 positions agree with TRBD1. CDR3 length: 17 amino acids. Looked up from germline, CDR1 is SGHNT and CDR2 is YENEEA. The V segment lost 2 bases and the J segment 2 bases; nucleotides outside the gene matches: 8.

CDR3 coding DNA: TGTGCCAGCAGTGAAACCGGGGGCGGGAATGAGCAGTTCTTC. This sequence encodes CASSETGGGNEQFF. This rearrangement joins TRBV6-4 to TRBJ2-1; D possibly matches TRBD1 or TRBD2 (6 bases each). Germline lookup yields CDR1 MRHNA and CDR2 SNTAGT. V was trimmed by 3 bases and J by 7 bases, leaving 13 bases between them. The CDR3 has 14 residues.

The chain combines TRBV2 with TRBJ2-1, with 10 bases matching TRBD1. Trimming took 8 bases from V and 10 from J; bases not matched to a gene: 5. Germline loops: CDR1 SNHLY, CDR2 FYNNEI. The CDR3 extends over 12 amino acids. The DNA of the CDR3 is TGTGCCAGCGGGACAGGGGCCCGGGAGCAGTTCTTC. Protein sequence: CASGTGAREQFF.

In this sample, this clone turned up once. The V gene is TRBV7-9, the J gene TRBJ2-5; TRBD1 or TRBD2 may be the D gene (5 bases each). The V end lost 0 bases, the J end lost 4 bases, and 6 bases lay between the germline ends. In germline, CDR1 is SEHNR, CDR2 FQNEAQ (reference sequence). The CDR3 length is 13 residues. CDR3: CASSLAGAETQYF. In DNA form, the CDR3 reads TGTGCCAGCAGCTTAGCCGGGGCAGAGACCCAGTACTTC.

V and J are TRBV6-6 and TRBJ1-2; unclear D gene. Germline CDR1 and CDR2: MNHNY and SVGAGI (reference sequence). The CDR3 extends over 12 amino acids. V lost 8 bases, J lost 7 bases, and 14 bases lay in between. The CDR3 sequence is CASPYLSGGYTF. The CDR3 DNA follows: TGTGCCAGCCCCTACCTGTCGGGTGGCTACACCTTC.

The rearrangement joins TRBV7-6 to TRBJ2-5, with 8 bases lining up with TRBD2. CDR1 and CDR2 (germline): SGHVS, FNYEAQ. Trimming removed 3 bases from V and 4 bases from J; junction bases left unmatched: 7. CDR3 length equals 15 residues. The CDR3 loop reads CASSFSREGVETQYF. DNA of the CDR3: TGTGCCAGCAGCTTCTCTCGGGAGGGCGTAGAGACCCAGTACTTC.

This rearrangement joins TRBV6-4 to TRBJ1-5; no firm D call. Germline CDR1 reads MRHNA; CDR2 reads SNTAGT. V lost 2 bases and J lost 2, with 22 bases in between. The CDR3 consists of 19 residues. This chain's CDR3 is CASSDRTDRWLRGNQPQHF. In nucleotides, the CDR3 is TGTGCCAGCAGTGACCGGACCGACCGATGGCTTAGGGGCAATCAGCCCCAGCATTTT.

This chain uses TRBV5-6 with TRBJ1-6; D is perhaps TRBD1 (6 bases). Germline loops: CDR1 SGHDT, CDR2 YYEEEE. The CDR3 length is 18 residues. V was clipped by 2 bases and J by 0 bases, with 15 bases between them. The CDR3 bases are TGTGCCAGCAGCTTACTCCCCGGGACAAGCTCCTATAATTCACCCCTCCACTTT. Its translation is CASSLLPGTSSYNSPLHF.

The V and J genes are TRBV29-1 and TRBJ2-1, with a weak D call TRBD2 (5 bases). V gave up 7 bases and J gave up 10 bases, with 20 bases separating them. The CDR3 runs 13 residues. Germline loops: CDR1 SQVTM, CDR2 ANQGSEA. CDR3 loop: CSAGRGPVSEQFF. Here the CDR3 DNA reads TGCAGCGCAGGACGGGGTCCGGTTTCGGAGCAGTTCTTC.

The CDR3 nucleotides read TGTGCCAGCAGCTTTTCAGAGAGCTCCTATAATTCACCCCTCCACTTT. It encodes CASSFSESSYNSPLHF. This chain joins TRBV7-6 and TRBJ1-6, with no clear D. Germline CDR1 is SGHVS and CDR2 is FNYEAQ. CDR3 length: 16 amino acids. V shed 3 bases and J shed 0 bases, with 9 bases lying between them.

This clone was seen only a few times. This chain links TRBV14 with TRBJ2-4; 8 bases map to TRBD2. Unmatched junction bases numbered 7, after V lost 1 base and J lost 2 bases. The germline CDR1 and CDR2 sequences are SGHDN and FVKESK. The CDR3 has 17 residues. CDR3 bases: TGTGCCAGCAGCCAAGTCGGTACGGGAGGGCCCAAAAACATTCAGTACTTC. Its protein product is CASSQVGTGGPKNIQYF.

This rearrangement joins TRBV5-6 to TRBJ2-5; 15 positions agree with TRBD2. This CDR3 comprises 16 residues. V trimming: 4 bases; J trimming: 5 bases; junction bases outside the gene matches: 6. Germline CDR1 and CDR2: SGHDT and YYEEEE. CDR3 sequence reads: CASSLGLAGGPETQYF. CDR3 sequence (DNA): TGTGCCAGCAGCCTCGGACTAGCGGGAGGGCCGGAGACCCAGTACTTC.

This sequence joins TRBV27 and TRBJ2-7; 10 positions agree with TRBD2. The V gene's germline CDR1 is MNHEY and CDR2 SMNVEV (reference sequence). The CDR3 length is 14 residues. The trim removed 8 bases at V and 3 bases at J, leaving 7 bases unmatched. In nucleotides, the CDR3 is TGTGCCAGCCGGCCGGGACTAGCGCGCTACGAGCAGTACTTC. This codes for CASRPGLARYEQYF.

The genes are TRBV7-8 and TRBJ1-6; possibly TRBD1 for D (5 bases). Germline V CDR1 and CDR2: SGHVS, FQNEAQ. The CDR3 runs to 16 residues. V was cut by 1 base and J by 9 bases, with 16 bases left in between. The CDR3 reads CASSLGVGGVSSPLHF. The CDR3 nucleotides read TGTGCCAGCAGCTTAGGGGTGGGGGGGGTAAGTTCACCCCTCCACTTT.

This chain links TRBV30 with TRBJ2-5, with 12 bases identical to TRBD2. The CDR3 runs to 20 residues. V dropped 0 bases and J dropped 7; count of bases not matched to a gene: 21. CDR1 and CDR2 from the germline V gene are GTSNPN and SVGIG (reference sequence). The CDR3 sequence: CAWSVLFPSGGADPYLTQYF. CDR3 DNA: TGTGCCTGGAGTGTACTTTTTCCTAGCGGGGGGGCCGACCCCTATTTGACCCAGTACTTC.

The rearrangement uses TRBV5-6 and TRBJ2-1, with D possibly TRBD1 on 7 matching bases. The CDR3 contains 14 residues. Germline V gene sequence: CDR1 SGHDT, CDR2 YYEEEE. Trimming left V 5 bases short and J 4 bases short, with 13 bases between. This CDR3 reads CASRRQGLYNEQFF. For the CDR3, the DNA is TGTGCCAGCAGGCGACAGGGACTTTACAATGAGCAGTTCTTC.

J is TRBJ2-7 and V is TRBV5-6; the D is unclear. The CDR3 consists of 14 residues. Trimming cost V 0 bases and J 2 bases, with 9 bases left between them. Germline V lookup: CDR1 SGHDT, CDR2 YYEEEE. Written as DNA, the CDR3 is TGTGCCAGCAGCTTGGGGTCCGGGCCCTACGAGCAGTACTTC. Its protein is CASSLGSGPYEQYF.

This chain uses TRBV30 with TRBJ1-4; a possible D gene is TRBD1 (6 bases). CDR1 and CDR2 from the germline V gene are GTSNPN and SVGIG (reference sequence). V lost 2 bases, J lost 8 bases, and 21 bases lay in between. The CDR3 consists of 16 residues. The CDR3 DNA follows: TGTGCCTGGAGTACCTCCGGCGGGGGCTTGGGGGAAAAACTGTTTTTT. Translating it yields CAWSTSGGGLGEKLFF.